The T cell receptor (beta chain) described here comes from a study of cytotoxic CD8 clonotypes in ibrutinib-treated CLL. The germline V gene has CDR1 SQVTM and CDR2 ANQGSEA. This CDR3 comprises 11 residues. V was pared by 1 base and J by 8 bases, with 8 bases between. Libraries were prepared by immunoSEQ multiplex PCR; TCRdb keeps only in-frame clonotypes and omits some of them. The data hold tens of thousands of clones, with 80% observed a single time. The sequenced sample was PBMCs, obtained at disease progression, from a patient treated with ibrutinib. The chain couples TRBV29-1 to TRBJ1-1; no clear D gene. This clonotype was sampled from a human donor with chronic lymphocytic leukemia. The CDR3 DNA follows: TGCAGCGTTGAAGTCCAGTTAGAAGCTTTCTTT. Translation gives CSVEVQLEAFF.